One and the same sample provided the 25 T cell receptor beta chains below, sequenced in a study of post-analysis software for immune sequencing data. Study conclusions and caveats: Five TRBV segments, including TRBV5-6, TRBV5-1 and TRBV20-1, were more frequent in patients than controls.

Incorporated into the TCR beta cDNA libraries were unique molecular identifiers, which served to reduce PCR and sequencing biases. A single record per CDR3 protein comes from TCRdb applying MiXCR to the PCR reads. The data contain roughly 400,000 distinct CDR3 sequences, 39% of them singletons. Which antigens these TCRs recognize remains unknown. Sequenced: blood. The receptor set was obtained from a girl aged 2 to 10 with multiple sclerosis.

The rearrangement uses TRBV7-9 and TRBJ2-2; D gene ambiguous. Germline CDR1 is SEHNR and CDR2 is FQNEAQ (reference sequence). This CDR3 contains 14 residues. The germline V and J ends were trimmed by 1 base and 6 bases, with 9 bases remaining between them. The CDR3 region is CASSLVQSSGELFF. CDR3 sequence (DNA): TGTGCCAGCAGCTTAGTACAGTCTTCCGGGGAGCTGTTTTTT. The complete variable domain, with remaining parts taken from reference TRBV7-9 and TRBJ2-2, reads DTGVSQNPRHKITKRGQNVTFRCDPISEHNRLYWYRQTLGQGPEFLTYFQNEAQLEKSRLLSDRFSAERPKGSFSTLEIQRTEQGDSAMYLCASSLVQSSGELFFGEGSRLTVL.

The chain couples TRBV5-1 to TRBJ1-2, with 9 positions matching TRBD1. The trim removed 3 bases at V and 7 bases at J, leaving 13 bases unmatched. Looked up from germline, CDR1 is SGHRS and CDR2 is YFSETQ. The CDR3 consists of 16 residues. For the CDR3, the DNA is TGCGCCAGCAGCTCAATACGTCCCGGGACAGGGTCTGGCTACACCTTC. Its protein product is CASSSIRPGTGSGYTF.

This clonotype turned up a few times. CDR3: CASSPITGPSSYEQYF. CDR3 DNA: TGCGCCAGCAGCCCGATAACAGGGCCCAGCTCCTACGAGCAGTACTTC. The chain joins TRBV5-1 to TRBJ2-7; D perhaps matches TRBD1 (6 bases). In germline, CDR1 is SGHRS, CDR2 YFSETQ. CDR3 length equals 16 residues. Trimming took 4 bases from V and 0 from J, leaving 17 bases between them.

The J gene is TRBJ1-2, the V gene TRBV20-1; 8 nucleotides align to TRBD1. Germline CDR1 DFQATT, CDR2 SNEGSKA (reference sequence). J gave up 2 bases and V 1 base, and 3 bases lay outside the gene matches. CDR3 size: 14 residues. The CDR3 nucleotides are TGCAGTGCTAGAGGGGACAGGACGAACTATGGCTACACCTTC. This translates into CSARGDRTNYGYTF.

The chain couples TRBV4-1 to TRBJ1-6; 9 bases are shared with TRBD1. This CDR3 contains 16 residues. The V gene end was trimmed by 2 bases and the J gene end by 13 bases; junction bases not matched to a gene: 12. The germline CDR1 and CDR2 sequences are MGHRA and YSYEKL. Here the CDR3 reads CASSQPYRGRLAPLHF. As DNA, the CDR3 is TGCGCCAGCAGCCAACCTTACAGGGGGCGTTTAGCCCCCCTCCACTTT.

The chain joins TRBV18 to TRBJ2-3; D gene unclear. The CDR3 spans 13 residues. Trimming left V 3 bases short and J 2 bases short, with 6 bases between. Germline CDR1 reads KGHSH; CDR2 reads LQKENI. The CDR3 is CASSPAFTDTQYF. The CDR3 coding sequence is TGTGCCAGCTCACCTGCATTCACAGATACGCAGTATTTT. The full variable domain, its missing parts supplied by reference TRBV18 and TRBJ2-3, is NAGVMQNPRHLVRRRGQEARLRCSPMKGHSHVYWYRQLPEEGLKFMVYLQKENIIDESGMPKERFSAEFPKEGPSILRIQQVVRGDSAAYFCASSPAFTDTQYFGPGTRLTVL.

The genes are TRBV20-1 and TRBJ2-7; 12 nucleotides match TRBD2. CDR1 is DFQATT, CDR2 SNEGSKA, per germline (reference sequence). This CDR3 contains 15 residues. V dropped 5 bases and J dropped 1; count of bases not matched to a gene: 6. This CDR3 is CSAGLGLAGSYEQYF. For the CDR3, the DNA is TGCAGTGCTGGACTTGGACTAGCGGGATCCTACGAGCAGTACTTC.

This clonotype was recorded many times. The V call is TRBV10-3, the J call TRBJ2-7; 10 nucleotides line up with TRBD1. Germline assignment: CDR1 ENHRY and CDR2 SYGVKD. CDR3 size: 14 residues. The trim removed 2 bases at V and 3 bases at J, leaving 1 base unmatched. CDR3 sequence reads: CAISEDRGHYEQYF. The CDR3 bases are TGTGCCATCAGTGAGGACAGGGGGCACTACGAGCAGTACTTC.

The chain has TRBV20-1 and TRBJ1-5; 7 bases line up with TRBD1. V shed 5 bases, J shed 0 bases, and the junction held 4 bases outside the gene matches. The CDR3 covers 14 residues. Germline loops: CDR1 DFQATT, CDR2 SNEGSKA (reference sequence). CDR3 in amino acids: CSAGRTGSNQPQHF. CDR3 bases: TGCAGTGCTGGACGGACAGGTAGCAATCAGCCCCAGCATTTT.

This clonotype was counted a few times. The CDR3 sequence: CASSLRDRGPPSTDTQYF. The CDR3 DNA follows: TGTGCCAGCAGTTTACGGGACAGGGGCCCGCCTAGCACAGATACGCAGTATTTT. V and J are TRBV12-3 or TRBV12-4 and TRBJ2-3; 10 positions agree with TRBD1. The CDR3 has 18 amino acids. V trimming: 2 bases; J trimming: 0 bases; junction bases outside the gene matches: 8.

This clonotype was detected a few times. The V gene is TRBV7-9, the J gene TRBJ2-3; D might be TRBD2 (7 bases). V was pared by 5 bases and J by 1 base, with 13 bases between. Germline CDR1 is SEHNR and CDR2 is FQNEAQ (reference sequence). The CDR3 has 15 residues. For the CDR3, the DNA is TGTGCCAGCAGCAGGGGGGGCCCTCGCACAGATACGCAGTATTTT. This encodes CASSRGGPRTDTQYF.

This sequence joins TRBV5-1 and TRBJ2-5; TRBD2 aligns across 12 bases. The J call may be incorrect, as the DNA end agrees better with TRBJ2-7. The CDR3 consists of 16 residues. Germline CDR1 and CDR2: SGHRS and YFSETQ. CDR3 sequence reads: CASSLYSSGGASEQYF. The DNA for the CDR3 is TGCGCCAGCAGCTTGTACTCTAGCGGGGGGGCGTCCGAGCAGTACTTC.

This rearrangement joins TRBV5-1 to TRBJ2-1; 8 positions match TRBD2. Germline trimming cut 0 bases from V and 6 bases from J; bases unmatched to any gene: 2. The CDR3 is 14 residues long. Germline V gene lookup returns CDR1 SGHRS and CDR2 YFSETQ. The CDR3 sequence: CASSLDGGGNEQFF. CDR3 nucleotides: TGCGCCAGCAGCTTGGACGGGGGGGGCAATGAGCAGTTCTTC.

The gene calls are TRBV27 and TRBJ2-7; TRBD2 matches at 9 bases. Germline values: CDR1 MNHEY, CDR2 SMNVEV (reference sequence). The ends lost 3 bases at V and 3 bases at J; junction bases unmatched: 6. CDR3 length: 15 residues. CDR3: CASSFSSGSSYEQYF. The CDR3 DNA is TGTGCCAGCAGTTTTAGTAGCGGGAGTAGCTACGAGCAGTACTTC.

Here the CDR3 reads CASSLRSGHSYEQYF. CDR3 nucleotides: TGTGCCAGCAGCTTAAGGAGCGGGCACTCCTACGAGCAGTACTTC. This chain links TRBV7-2 with TRBJ2-7, with D tentatively TRBD2 (6 bases). CDR3 length equals 15 residues. The V gene lost 2 bases and the J gene lost 0 bases, with 11 bases spanning the gap. The germline V gene has CDR1 SGHTA and CDR2 FQGNSA.

This rearrangement joins TRBV6-4 to TRBJ1-1; D might be TRBD1 (5 bases). The V and J ends lost 5 bases and 5 bases respectively, with 12 bases between them. CDR3 length: 13 residues. The germline V gene encodes CDR1 MRHNA and CDR2 SNTAGT. The CDR3 region is CASSFGEGTEAFF. CDR3 coding DNA: TGTGCCAGCAGTTTCGGGGAGGGGACTGAAGCTTTCTTT.

The table lists this clonotype with a few counts. V gene TRBV20-1 combines with J gene TRBJ2-7; D remains ambiguous. This CDR3 comprises 13 residues. Trimming shortened V by 3 bases and J by 0 bases, and 9 bases separated the two germline ends. Per the germline V gene, CDR1 is DFQATT and CDR2 is SNEGSKA (reference sequence). CDR3 in DNA: TGCAGTGCTAGGGGTGGGGACTCCTACGAGCAGTACTTC. Translating gives CSARGGDSYEQYF.

This clonotype was seen a few times. CDR3 residues: CAISGGNSQQYF. As DNA, the CDR3 is TGTGCCATCAGTGGGGGGAACAGCCAGCAGTACTTC. V gene TRBV10-3 combines with J gene TRBJ2-5; D tentatively reads TRBD1 or TRBD2 (5 bases each). Germline CDR1 ENHRY, CDR2 SYGVKD. The CDR3 is 12 amino acids. The ends were cut back, 4 bases at V and 11 bases at J, with 14 bases in the middle.

About this clonotype itself: One junction end does not reproduce the germline sequence, and a read error may be involved. This chain connects TRBV9 to TRBJ1-2; TRBD1 is a possible D gene (6 bases). This CDR3 spans 16 amino acids. Germline V gene data show CDR1 as SGDLS and CDR2 as YYNGEE. The CDR3, as DNA: TGTGCCAGCAGTCTACCATCTGGGGGCGGGAACTATGGCTGCACCTTC. Encoded protein: CASSLPSGGGNYGCTF. Variable domain in full (rest from reference TRBV9 and TRBJ1-2): DSGVTQTPKHLITATGQRVTLRCSPRSGDLSVYWYQQSLDQGLQFLIQYYNGEERAKGNILERFSAQQFPDLHSELNLSSLELGDSALYFCASSLPSGGGNYGCTFGSGTRLTVV.

This clonotype was detected only a few times. V usage is TRBV20-1 and J usage is TRBJ2-5; D is ambiguous. V was shortened by 0 bases and J by 11 bases, with 10 bases between the two germline ends. The CDR3 spans 11 residues. CDR1 is DFQATT, CDR2 SNEGSKA, per germline (reference sequence). CDR3 nucleotides: TGCAGTGCTAGAGAGGTTGAGCTTCAGTACTTC. This codes for CSAREVELQYF.

The J gene is TRBJ2-2, the V gene TRBV28; D is undetermined. V was shortened by 10 bases and J by 0 bases, with 9 bases between the two germline ends. Germline V lookup: CDR1 MDHEN, CDR2 SYDVKM. The length of the CDR3 is 13 residues. CDR3: CATYDTNTGELFF. CDR3 coding DNA: TGTGCCACCTACGACACGAACACCGGGGAGCTGTTTTTT.

This sequence joins TRBV7-7 and TRBJ2-2; D is unclear. Germline-derived CDR1 and CDR2 are SSHAT and FNYEAQ (reference sequence). Trimming took 3 bases from V and 3 from J, leaving 20 bases between them. The CDR3 is 18 amino acids. CDR3 residues: CASSFHPALLTDTGELFF. The CDR3 DNA follows: TGTGCCAGCAGCTTCCACCCGGCCCTTCTCACGGACACCGGGGAGCTGTTTTTT.

The rearrangement uses TRBV4-3 and TRBJ2-7, with D possibly TRBD1 on 5 matching bases. Trimming cost V 1 base and J 4 bases, with 17 bases left between them. This CDR3 has 16 residues. Per germline, CDR1 LGHNA and CDR2 YSLEER. The CDR3 sequence: CASSQGGLRSIYEQYF. The CDR3 DNA reads as TGCGCCAGCAGCCAAGGGGGCTTACGATCCATATACGAGCAGTACTTC.

V and J are TRBV29-1 and TRBJ2-1; no reliable D call. Germline loops: CDR1 SQVTM, CDR2 ANQGSEA. V lost 4 bases to trimming and J lost 10 bases, with 14 bases between them. The CDR3 has 12 amino acids. CDR3 DNA sequence: TGCAGCGTTGCCGTCGACGCGGCGGAGCAGTTCTTC. It specifies CSVAVDAAEQFF.

This clonotype turned up a few times. J is TRBJ2-2 and V is TRBV10-2, with 12 bases aligning to TRBD2. The CDR3 sequence is 15 residues long. Germline CDR1 and CDR2: WSHSY and SAAADI. The V and J ends lost 6 bases and 5 bases, in that order; junction bases with no gene match: 4. In DNA, the CDR3 is TGCGCCAGCAGGACTAGCGGGGGAGGTACCGGGGAGCTGTTTTTT. Translated: CASRTSGGGTGELFF.